This T cell receptor (beta chain) was retrieved from a study of cytomegalovirus exposure and HLA in healthy donors. V lost 3 bases, J lost 2 bases, and 13 bases stayed unmatched. Germline CDR1 SGHVS, CDR2 FNYEAQ. This CDR3 spans 17 amino acids. A multiplex PCR was run with 60 Vbeta primers and 13 Jbeta primers. This table comes from immunoSEQ multiplex PCR, and its TCRdb copy is limited to in-frame clones, with some not included. The table has 170,000 or so clones, around four fifths seen once; the top ten hold approximately 1.3%. The chain is built from TRBV7-6 and TRBJ2-7; the match to TRBD2 covers 7 bases. This sequence originates from a woman in her 30s in good health and CMV-seropositive. The sequencing input was PBMCs. The CDR3 nucleotides are TGTGCCAGCAGCTTGCGGGTATGGGCGGGAGTACCCTACGAGCAGTACTTC. Protein product: CASSLRVWAGVPYEQYF.